This T cell receptor beta chain was documented in a study of blood T cell repertoires in COVID-19. Study background: From the United States, Italy and Spain came samples of acute and convalescent COVID-19. In each case, the material was cDNA or gDNA derived from T cells, B-cell-depleted T cells, or PBMCs.

Trimming cost V 1 base and J 7 bases; bases outside gene matches: 8. Germline V gene data show CDR1 as SGHTA and CDR2 as FQGNSA. The CDR3 is 15 amino acids. In the authors' methods: Amplifying reference gene primers gave estimates of nucleated cell counts. Libraries were prepared by immunoSEQ multiplex PCR; TCRdb keeps only in-frame clonotypes and omits some of them. D and trimming come from the DNA, and the V and J calls and clone size come from that table. The table lists 140,000 to 150,000 clones, approximately 89% of them singletons. Sequencing was performed on peripheral blood. This chain joins TRBV7-2 and TRBJ1-2, with 8 bases identical to TRBD1. The source is a woman aged 45-60 years with acute or convalescent COVID-19. CDR3 loop: CASSLERQGWSGYTF. CDR3 DNA sequence: TGTGCCAGCAGCTTAGAGAGACAGGGGTGGAGTGGCTACACCTTC.